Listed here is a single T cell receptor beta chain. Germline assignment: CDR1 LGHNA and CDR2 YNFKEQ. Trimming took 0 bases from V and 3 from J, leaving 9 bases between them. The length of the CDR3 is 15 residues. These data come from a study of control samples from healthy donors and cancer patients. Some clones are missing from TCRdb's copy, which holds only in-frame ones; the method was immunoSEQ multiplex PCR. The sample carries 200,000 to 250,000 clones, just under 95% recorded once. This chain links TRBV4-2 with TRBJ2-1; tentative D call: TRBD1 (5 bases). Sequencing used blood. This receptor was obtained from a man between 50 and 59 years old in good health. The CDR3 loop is CASSQEVGDYNEQFF. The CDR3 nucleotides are TGTGCCAGCAGCCAAGAGGTAGGGGACTACAATGAGCAGTTCTTC.